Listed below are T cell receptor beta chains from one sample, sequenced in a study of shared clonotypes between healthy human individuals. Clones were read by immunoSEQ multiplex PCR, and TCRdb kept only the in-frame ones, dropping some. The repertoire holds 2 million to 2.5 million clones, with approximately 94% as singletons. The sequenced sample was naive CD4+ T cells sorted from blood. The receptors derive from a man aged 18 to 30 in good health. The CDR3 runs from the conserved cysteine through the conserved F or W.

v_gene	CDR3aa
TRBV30	CAFQGRNEQYF
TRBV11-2	CASSLDQFGPQHF
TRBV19	CASSPGIYGYTF
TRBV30	CAWSVRGGLGEAFF
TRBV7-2	CASSLAGVEKLFF
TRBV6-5	CASSYSRGINSPLHF
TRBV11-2	CASSHRPRGTEAFF
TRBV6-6	CASSYPPGLSDTQYF
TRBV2	CASRPPGHIYEQYF
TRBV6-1	CASSVDWAPNYEQYF
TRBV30	CAWSFRLARTPNTGELFF
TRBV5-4	CASSTGLAGGRSSYNEQFF
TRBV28	CASSLRRDGYTF
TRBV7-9	CASSLGGRYQETQYF
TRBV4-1	CASSLSGGPSEQYF
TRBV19	CASRPPPPEPTDTQYF
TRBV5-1	CASSLTSGTYEQYF
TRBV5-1	CASSLEYATGELFF
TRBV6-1	CATPSPETYEQYF
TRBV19	CASSISTSGRAWSKNIQYF
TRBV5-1	CASSLGRGAEEQYF
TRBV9	CASSRGNGYNEQFF
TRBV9	CASSVGAESRNTIYF
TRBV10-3	CAISEPEQPQHF
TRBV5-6	CASTLGQGDNYEQYF
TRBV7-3	CASSLGVTVGEQYF
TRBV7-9	CASSLMLAATGELFF
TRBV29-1	CSVDEASNTQYF
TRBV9	CASSTLGQNNEQFF
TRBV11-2	CASSPRGRATEQYF
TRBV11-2	CASSLKYTGSGNTIYF
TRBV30	CACSKGPTEAFF
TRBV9	CASSAGQGIGSLHF
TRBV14	CASSQGGQQETQYF
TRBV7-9	CASSLVAPEAFF
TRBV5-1	CASSLGEGNPDTQYF
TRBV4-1	CASSQDGTGTNQPQHF
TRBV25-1	CASSVGGPDTQYF
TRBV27	CASSARRSSYNEQFF
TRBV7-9	CASSLDGTGVSGGYTF
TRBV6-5	CASSPDRLYGYTF
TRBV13	CASSLVTGELFF
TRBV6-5	CASRERGGWETQYF
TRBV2	CASGQAGGSYEQYF
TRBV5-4	CASSLRTLNYGYTF
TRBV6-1	CASSDRADTEAFF
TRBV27	CASSFSLRTGGEQYF
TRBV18	CASSPPSLFYGYTF
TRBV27	CASSLIPPRGPNYGYTF
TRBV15	CATSSDAGNNQPQHF
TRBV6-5	CASSWRWDSIGNEQFF
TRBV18	CASSLRGDSATNEKLFF
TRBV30	CAWTQGADEQFF